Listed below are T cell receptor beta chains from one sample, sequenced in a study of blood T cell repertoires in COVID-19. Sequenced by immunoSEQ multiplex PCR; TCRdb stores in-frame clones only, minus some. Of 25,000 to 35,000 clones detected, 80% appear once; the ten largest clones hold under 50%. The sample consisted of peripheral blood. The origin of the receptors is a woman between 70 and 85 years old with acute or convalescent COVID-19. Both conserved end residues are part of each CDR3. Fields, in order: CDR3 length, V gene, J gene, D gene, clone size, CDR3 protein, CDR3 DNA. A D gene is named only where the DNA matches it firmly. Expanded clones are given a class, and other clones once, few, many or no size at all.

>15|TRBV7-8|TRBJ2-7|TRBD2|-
CASSLSSGFSYEQYF
TGTGCCAGCAGCTTATCTAGCGGGTTCTCCTACGAGCAGTACTTC
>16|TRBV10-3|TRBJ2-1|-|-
CAISGNSGRSYNEQFF
TGTGCCATCAGCGGTAACAGCGGGCGCTCCTACAATGAGCAGTTCTTC
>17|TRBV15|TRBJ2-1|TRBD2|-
CATSRPSGGASYNEQFF
TGTGCCACCAGCCGCCCTAGCGGGGGGGCCTCCTACAATGAGCAGTTCTTC
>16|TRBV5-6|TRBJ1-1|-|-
CASSPPTAGVNTEAFF
TGTGCCAGCAGCCCTCCCACAGCAGGCGTGAACACTGAAGCTTTCTTT
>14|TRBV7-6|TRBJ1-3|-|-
CASSFQGGGNTIYF
TGTGCCAGCAGCTTTCAGGGTGGAGGAAACACCATATATTTT
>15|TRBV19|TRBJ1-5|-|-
CAPNLVTDSNQPQHF
TGTGCCCCCAACTTAGTCACCGATAGCAATCAGCCCCAGCATTTT
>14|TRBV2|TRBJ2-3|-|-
CASRKRSSTDTQYF
TGTGCCAGCCGTAAGCGGAGCAGCACAGATACGCAGTATTTT
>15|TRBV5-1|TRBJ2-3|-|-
CASSLAQGSTDTQYF
TGCGCCAGCAGCTTGGCACAGGGTAGCACAGATACGCAGTATTTT
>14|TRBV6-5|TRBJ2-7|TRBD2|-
CASSLREGTREQYF
TGTGCCAGCAGCCTACGGGAGGGGACCCGGGAGCAGTACTTC
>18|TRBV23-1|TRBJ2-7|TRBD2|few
CASSQGFSSGGYSYEQYF
TGCGCCAGCAGTCAAGGCTTCTCTAGCGGGGGCTACTCCTACGAGCAGTACTTC
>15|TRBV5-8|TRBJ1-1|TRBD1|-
CASNPGQTFLIEAFF
TGTGCCAGCAACCCGGGACAGACCTTTTTAATTGAAGCTTTCTTT
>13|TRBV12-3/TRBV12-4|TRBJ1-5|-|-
CASSAEGGQPQHF
TGTGCCAGCAGCGCGGAAGGAGGACAGCCCCAGCATTTT
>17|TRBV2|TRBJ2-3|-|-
CASSSQRPTTSTDTQYF
TGTGCCAGCAGTTCCCAGAGGCCTACTACTAGCACAGATACGCAGTATTTT
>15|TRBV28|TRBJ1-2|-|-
CASSSPTGLNYGYTF
TGTGCCAGCAGTTCCCCCACGGGATTAAACTATGGCTACACCTTC
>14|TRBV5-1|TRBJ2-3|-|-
CASSLIGIGDTQYF
TGCGCCAGCAGCTTGATCGGGATAGGGGATACGCAGTATTTT